A single sample gave rise to the 4 T cell receptor beta chains below, sequenced in a study of T cells in Graves' hyperthyroidism and ophthalmopathy. The investigators amplified TCR beta CDR3 regions from RNA transcripts. The study used the HTBI primer set for a first-round RT-PCR of the TCR CDR3. TCRdb re-analysed the multiplex PCR reads in MiXCR, keeping a single row per CDR3 protein. The table has around 350,000 distinct CDR3 sequences, over 15% seen once. Sequencing used blood. Receptors were obtained from a woman in her late teens or twenties with Graves' hyperthyroidism.

This clonotype came up many times. V and J are TRBV6-5 and TRBJ2-5; TRBD2 might be the D (5 bases). Germline V CDR1 and CDR2: MNHEY, SVGAGI. This CDR3 region has 15 residues. V was trimmed by 7 bases and J by 3 bases, leaving 18 bases between them. CDR3 region: CASTDTRGQKETQYF. The CDR3 region has the DNA TGTGCCAGCACAGATACTCGGGGTCAGAAAGAGACCCAGTACTTC.

Notes on this clonotype: Just one base apart from a much larger clone, this may be a read error. This rearrangement joins TRBV6-4 to TRBJ1-1; TRBD1 is a possible D gene (6 bases). The germline CDR1 and CDR2 sequences are MRHNA and SNTAGT. This CDR3 spans 13 amino acids. The CDR3 DNA follows: TGTACCAGCAGAACGGACAGGAACACTGAAGCTTTCTTT. Amino acid sequence: CTSRTDRNTEAFF.

This chain joins TRBV2 and TRBJ1-5, with D perhaps matching TRBD1 (5 bases). This CDR3 is built from 13 residues. Germline CDR1 reads SNHLY; CDR2 reads FYNNEI. The V end lost 6 bases, the J end lost 4 bases, and 10 bases lay between the germline ends. The CDR3 protein is CASRFDRNQPQHF. The CDR3 nucleotides read TGTGCCAGCAGGTTCGACAGAAATCAGCCCCAGCATTTT.

Ten or more counts support this clonotype. This sequence joins TRBV18 and TRBJ1-1; TRBD1 aligns across 11 bases. The germline gives CDR1 KGHSH, CDR2 LQKENI. V shed 5 bases, J shed 4 bases, and the junction held 3 bases outside the gene matches. The CDR3 extends over 14 amino acids. The CDR3 loop is CASSDGTGGTEAFF. The CDR3 coding sequence is TGTGCCAGCTCAGACGGGACAGGGGGCACTGAAGCTTTCTTT.